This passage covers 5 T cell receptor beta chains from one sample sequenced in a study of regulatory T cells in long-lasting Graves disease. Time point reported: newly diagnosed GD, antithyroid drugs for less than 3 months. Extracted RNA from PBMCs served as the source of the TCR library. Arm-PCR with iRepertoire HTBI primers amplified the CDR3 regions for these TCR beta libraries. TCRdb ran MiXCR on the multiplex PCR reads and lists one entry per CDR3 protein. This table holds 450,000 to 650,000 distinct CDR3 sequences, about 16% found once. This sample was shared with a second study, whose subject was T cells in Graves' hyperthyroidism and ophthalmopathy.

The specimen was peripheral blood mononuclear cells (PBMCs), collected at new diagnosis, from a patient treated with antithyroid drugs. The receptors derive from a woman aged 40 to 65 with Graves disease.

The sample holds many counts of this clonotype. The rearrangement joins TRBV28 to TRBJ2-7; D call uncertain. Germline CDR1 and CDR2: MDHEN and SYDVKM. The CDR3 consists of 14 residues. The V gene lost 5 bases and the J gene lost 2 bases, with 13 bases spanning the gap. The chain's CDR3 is CASSTDLKTYEQYF. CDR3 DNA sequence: TGTGCCAGCAGTACTGACCTTAAAACCTACGAGCAGTACTTC.

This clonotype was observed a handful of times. CDR3 sequence: CSVNSGGARGETQYF. The CDR3 DNA is TGCAGCGTTAATAGCGGGGGGGCGAGGGGAGAGACCCAGTACTTC. The gene calls are TRBV29-1 and TRBJ2-5; 11 bases align to TRBD2. The CDR3 loop spans 15 amino acids. The junction had 9 bases not matched to a gene; V was cut back by 5 bases and J by 4 bases. Germline lookup yields CDR1 SQVTM and CDR2 ANQGSEA.

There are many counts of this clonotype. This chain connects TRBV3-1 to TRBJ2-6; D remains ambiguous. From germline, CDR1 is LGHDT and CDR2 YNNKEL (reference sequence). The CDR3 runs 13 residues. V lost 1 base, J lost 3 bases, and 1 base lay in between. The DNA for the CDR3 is TGTGCCAGCAGCCAAGGTGGGGCCAACGTCCTGACTTTC. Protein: CASSQGGANVLTF.

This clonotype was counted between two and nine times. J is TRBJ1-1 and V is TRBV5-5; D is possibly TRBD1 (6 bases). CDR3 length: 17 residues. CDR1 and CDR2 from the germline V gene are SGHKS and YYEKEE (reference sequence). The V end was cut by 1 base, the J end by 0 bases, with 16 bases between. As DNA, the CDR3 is TGTGCCAGCAGCTTGATGGGGGGCTGGGAAATGAACACTGAAGCTTTCTTT. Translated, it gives CASSLMGGWEMNTEAFF.

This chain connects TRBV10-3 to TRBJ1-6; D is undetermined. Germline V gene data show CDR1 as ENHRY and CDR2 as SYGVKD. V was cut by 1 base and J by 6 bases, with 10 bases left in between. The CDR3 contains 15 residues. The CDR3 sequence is CAISEYEASNSPLHF. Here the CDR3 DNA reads TGTGCCATCAGTGAGTACGAGGCGAGTAATTCACCCCTCCACTTT.